The present entry profiles one TCR beta chain with its context. Its antigen is still unknown. Generated by immunoSEQ multiplex PCR, the TCRdb table keeps only in-frame clones and is missing some. The top ten hold over 25% of the sample, which has about 12,000 clones, 80% seen once. This entry belongs to a study of OX40 agonist ivuxolimab in advanced cancers. Across the study: The patients received agonistic anti-OX40 (CD134) antibody ivuxolimab.

Overall study results and limits: Dose levels from 0.1 to 3.0 mg/kg saw CD4+ and CD8+ blood T cells expand clonally by week 6. Clonal expansion in partial responders at 0.1-3.0 mg/kg ranked among the lowest.

In germline, CDR1 is SEHNR, CDR2 FQNEAQ (reference sequence). Losses at the gene ends were 5 bases for V and 2 bases for J; bases not matched to a gene: 7. The CDR3 spans 15 residues. This clonotype originated in an adult with an advanced solid tumor such as melanoma, head and neck, liver or kidney cancer. The rearrangement uses TRBV7-9 and TRBJ1-2, with 8 bases matching TRBD1. The input for sequencing was CD4+ or CD8+ T cells sorted from blood, taken in a trial of the OX40 agonist ivuxolimab. The CDR3 loop is CASSPRTGFNYGYTF. In nucleotides, the CDR3 is TGTGCCAGCAGCCCTCGGACAGGGTTCAACTATGGCTACACCTTC.